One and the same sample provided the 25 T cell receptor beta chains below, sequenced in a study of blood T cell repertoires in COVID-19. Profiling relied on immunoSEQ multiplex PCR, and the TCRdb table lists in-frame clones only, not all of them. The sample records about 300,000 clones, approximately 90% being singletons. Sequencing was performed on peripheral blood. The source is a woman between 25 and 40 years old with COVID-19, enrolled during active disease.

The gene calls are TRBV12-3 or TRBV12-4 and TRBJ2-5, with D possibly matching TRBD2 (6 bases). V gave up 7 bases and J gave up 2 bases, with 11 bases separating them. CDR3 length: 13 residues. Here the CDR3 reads CASNFGTQETQYF. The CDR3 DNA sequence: TGTGCCAGCAACTTCGGGACTCAAGAGACCCAGTACTTC.

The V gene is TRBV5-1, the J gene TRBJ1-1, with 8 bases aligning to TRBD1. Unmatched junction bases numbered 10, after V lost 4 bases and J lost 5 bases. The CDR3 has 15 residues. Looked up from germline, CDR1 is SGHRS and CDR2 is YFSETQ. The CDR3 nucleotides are TGCGCCAGCAGCGCGTTGACAGGGGTTAGGACTGAAGCTTTCTTT. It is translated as CASSALTGVRTEAFF.

CDR3 DNA: TGTGCCAGCAGCGTAGAACCCACCACGGGAGCCTACAATGAGCAGTTCTTC. Protein product: CASSVEPTTGAYNEQFF. The chain combines TRBV9 with TRBJ2-1; possible D gene TRBD2, 6 bases. Trimming stripped 0 bases from V and 2 bases from J, with 15 bases between. Per germline, CDR1 SGDLS and CDR2 YYNGEE. The CDR3 consists of 17 residues. Supplemented by reference TRBV9 and TRBJ2-1, the full variable domain reads DSGVTQTPKHLITATGQRVTLRCSPRSGDLSVYWYQQSLDQGLQFLIQYYNGEERAKGNILERFSAQQFPDLHSELNLSSLELGDSALYFCASSVEPTTGAYNEQFFGPGTRLTVL.

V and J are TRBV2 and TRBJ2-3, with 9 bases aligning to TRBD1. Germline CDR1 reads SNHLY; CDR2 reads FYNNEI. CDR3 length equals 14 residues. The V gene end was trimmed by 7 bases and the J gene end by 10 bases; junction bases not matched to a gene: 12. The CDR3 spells CASTGTGPPGAQYF. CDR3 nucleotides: TGTGCCAGCACCGGGACAGGGCCTCCCGGGGCGCAGTATTTT.

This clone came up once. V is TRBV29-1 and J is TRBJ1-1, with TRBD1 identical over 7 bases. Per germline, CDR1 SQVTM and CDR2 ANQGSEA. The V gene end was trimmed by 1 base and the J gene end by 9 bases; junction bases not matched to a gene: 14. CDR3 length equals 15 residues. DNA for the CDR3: TGCAGCGTTGAAGGAGTTGGTGGAGGGGGCGCGAAAGCTTTCTTT. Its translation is CSVEGVGGGGAKAFF.

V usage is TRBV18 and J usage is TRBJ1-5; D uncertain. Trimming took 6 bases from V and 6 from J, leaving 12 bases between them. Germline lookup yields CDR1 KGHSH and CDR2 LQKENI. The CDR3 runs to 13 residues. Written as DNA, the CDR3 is TGTGCCAGCTCTACAGCGGGTGGTCAGCCCCAGCATTTT. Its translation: CASSTAGGQPQHF.

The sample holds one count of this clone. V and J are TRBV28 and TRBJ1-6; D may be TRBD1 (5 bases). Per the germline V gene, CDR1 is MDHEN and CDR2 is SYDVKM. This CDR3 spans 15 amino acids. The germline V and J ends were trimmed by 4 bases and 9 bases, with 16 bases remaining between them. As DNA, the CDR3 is TGTGCCAGCAGTTCGCGGGACTCATGGGGTTCACCCCTCCACTTT. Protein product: CASSSRDSWGSPLHF.

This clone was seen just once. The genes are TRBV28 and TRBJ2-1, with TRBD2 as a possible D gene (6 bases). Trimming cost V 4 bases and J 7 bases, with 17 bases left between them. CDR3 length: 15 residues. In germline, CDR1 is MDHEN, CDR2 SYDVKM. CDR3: CASSYSGLLRNEQFF. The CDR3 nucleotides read TGTGCCAGCAGTTACTCGGGACTGTTGAGAAATGAGCAGTTCTTC.

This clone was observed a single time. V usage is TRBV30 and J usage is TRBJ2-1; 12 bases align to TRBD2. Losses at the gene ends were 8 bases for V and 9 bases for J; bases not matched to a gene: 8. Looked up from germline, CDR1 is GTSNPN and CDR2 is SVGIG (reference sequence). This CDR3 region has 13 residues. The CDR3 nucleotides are TGTGCCGAGGATCTAGCGGGAGGGTCTGAGCAGTTCTTC. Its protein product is CAEDLAGGSEQFF.

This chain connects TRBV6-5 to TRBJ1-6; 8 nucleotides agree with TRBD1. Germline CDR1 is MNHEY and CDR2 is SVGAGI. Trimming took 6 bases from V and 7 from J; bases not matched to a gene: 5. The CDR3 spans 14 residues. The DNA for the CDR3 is TGTGCCAGCAGGAACCGACAGGGGAATTCACCCCTCCACTTT. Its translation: CASRNRQGNSPLHF.

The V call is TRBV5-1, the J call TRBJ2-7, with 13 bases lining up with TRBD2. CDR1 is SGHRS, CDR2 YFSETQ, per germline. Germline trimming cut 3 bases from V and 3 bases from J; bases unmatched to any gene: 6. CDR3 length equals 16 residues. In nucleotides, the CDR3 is TGCGCCAGCAGCTACGGGACTAGCGGGACGGGCTACGAGCAGTACTTC. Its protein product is CASSYGTSGTGYEQYF.

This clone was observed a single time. CDR3 loop: CASSLGLEAYEQYF. CDR3 nucleotides: TGTGCCAGCAGCCTGGGGTTAGAGGCCTACGAGCAGTACTTC. The chain joins TRBV5-6 to TRBJ2-7; no firm D call. This CDR3 has 14 amino acids. The V end lost 4 bases, the J end lost 2 bases, and 13 bases lay between the germline ends. Germline CDR1 reads SGHDT; CDR2 reads YYEEEE.

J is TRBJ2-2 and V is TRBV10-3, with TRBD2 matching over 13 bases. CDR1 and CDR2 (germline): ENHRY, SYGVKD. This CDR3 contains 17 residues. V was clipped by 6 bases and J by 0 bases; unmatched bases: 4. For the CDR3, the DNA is TGTGCCATCAGCACGACTAGCGGGAGGTCGAACACCGGGGAGCTGTTTTTT. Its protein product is CAISTTSGRSNTGELFF.

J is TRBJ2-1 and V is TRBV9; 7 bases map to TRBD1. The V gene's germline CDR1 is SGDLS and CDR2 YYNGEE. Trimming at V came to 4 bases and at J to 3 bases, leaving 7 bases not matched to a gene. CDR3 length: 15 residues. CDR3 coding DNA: TGTGCCAGCAGCAATACCTGGGACAGCTACAATGAGCAGTTCTTC. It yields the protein CASSNTWDSYNEQFF. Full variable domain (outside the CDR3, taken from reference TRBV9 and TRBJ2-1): DSGVTQTPKHLITATGQRVTLRCSPRSGDLSVYWYQQSLDQGLQFLIQYYNGEERAKGNILERFSAQQFPDLHSELNLSSLELGDSALYFCASSNTWDSYNEQFFGPGTRLTVL.

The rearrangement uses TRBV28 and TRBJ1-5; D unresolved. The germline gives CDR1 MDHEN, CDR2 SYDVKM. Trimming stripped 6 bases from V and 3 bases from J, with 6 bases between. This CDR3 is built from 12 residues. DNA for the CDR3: TGTGCCAGCAGACCTATCAATCAGCCCCAGCATTTT. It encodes CASRPINQPQHF.

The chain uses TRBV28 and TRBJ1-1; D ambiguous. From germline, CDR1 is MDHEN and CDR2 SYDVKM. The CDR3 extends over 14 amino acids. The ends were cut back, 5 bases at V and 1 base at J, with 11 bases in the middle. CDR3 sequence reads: CASSPPHRNTEAFF. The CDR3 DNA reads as TGTGCCAGCAGTCCCCCGCACAGGAACACTGAAGCTTTCTTT.

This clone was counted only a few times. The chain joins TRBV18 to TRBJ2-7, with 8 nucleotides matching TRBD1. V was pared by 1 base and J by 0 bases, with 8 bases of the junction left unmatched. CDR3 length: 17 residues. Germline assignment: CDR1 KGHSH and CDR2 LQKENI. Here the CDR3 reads CASSPRSRTGGSYEQYF. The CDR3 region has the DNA TGTGCCAGCTCACCACGAAGTCGCACAGGGGGCTCCTACGAGCAGTACTTC.

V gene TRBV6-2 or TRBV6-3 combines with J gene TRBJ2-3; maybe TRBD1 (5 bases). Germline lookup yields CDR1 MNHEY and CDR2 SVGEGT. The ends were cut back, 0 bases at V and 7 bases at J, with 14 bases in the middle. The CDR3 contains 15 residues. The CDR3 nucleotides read TGTGCCAGCAGTTACTCGAAGGGGTACGACTATACGCAGTATTTT. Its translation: CASSYSKGYDYTQYF.

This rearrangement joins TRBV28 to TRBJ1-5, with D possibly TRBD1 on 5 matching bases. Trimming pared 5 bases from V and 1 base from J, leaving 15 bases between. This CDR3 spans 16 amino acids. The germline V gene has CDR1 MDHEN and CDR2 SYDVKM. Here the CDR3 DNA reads TGTGCCAGCAGTCGACCCCGGGGGGGGAGCAATCAGCCCCAGCATTTT. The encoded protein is CASSRPRGGSNQPQHF.

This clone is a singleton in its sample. CDR3 sequence: CASSSDLDNEQFF. The CDR3 coding sequence is TGTGCCAGCAGCTCGGACTTGGACAATGAGCAGTTCTTC. The rearrangement joins TRBV12-3 or TRBV12-4 to TRBJ2-1, with D possibly matching TRBD2 (5 bases). Trimming took off 6 bases at V and 5 bases at J, with 11 bases between the two ends. This CDR3 is 13 amino acids long.

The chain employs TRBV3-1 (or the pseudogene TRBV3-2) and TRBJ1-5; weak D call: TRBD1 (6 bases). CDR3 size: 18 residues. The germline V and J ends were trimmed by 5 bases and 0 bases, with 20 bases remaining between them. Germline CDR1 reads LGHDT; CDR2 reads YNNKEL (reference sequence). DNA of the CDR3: TGTGCCAGCAGCAAGGCTACAGGGTCGGGATATAGCAATCAGCCCCAGCATTTT. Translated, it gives CASSKATGSGYSNQPQHF.

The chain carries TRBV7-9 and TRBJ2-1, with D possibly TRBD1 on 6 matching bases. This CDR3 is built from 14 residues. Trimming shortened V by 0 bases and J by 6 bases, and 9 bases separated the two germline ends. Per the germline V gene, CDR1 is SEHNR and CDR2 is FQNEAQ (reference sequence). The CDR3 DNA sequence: TGTGCCAGCAGCTTAGCGGGGGCCATCAATGAGCAGTTCTTC. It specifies CASSLAGAINEQFF.

The CDR3 reads CASSAGGAAFF. In DNA form, the CDR3 reads TGTGCCAGCAGCGCGGGGGGAGCAGCTTTCTTT. The chain has TRBV9 and TRBJ1-1; tentative D call: TRBD1 (5 bases). The germline V gene has CDR1 SGDLS and CDR2 YYNGEE. The V and J ends lost 3 bases and 10 bases respectively, with 10 bases between them. The CDR3 has 11 amino acids.

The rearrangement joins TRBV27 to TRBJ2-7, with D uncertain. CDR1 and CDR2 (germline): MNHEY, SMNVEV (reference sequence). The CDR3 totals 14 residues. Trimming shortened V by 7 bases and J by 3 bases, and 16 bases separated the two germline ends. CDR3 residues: CASTRLSPNYEQYF. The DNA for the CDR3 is TGTGCCAGCACGCGATTGTCACCCAACTACGAGCAGTACTTC.

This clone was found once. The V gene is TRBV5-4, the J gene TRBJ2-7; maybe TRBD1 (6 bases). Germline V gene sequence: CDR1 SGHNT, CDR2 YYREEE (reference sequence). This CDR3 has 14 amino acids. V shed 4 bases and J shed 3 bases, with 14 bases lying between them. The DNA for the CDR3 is TGTGCCAGCAGCGGGAACAGGGACCTCTACGAGCAGTACTTC. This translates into CASSGNRDLYEQYF.